Following are 22 T cell receptor beta chains from one sample sequenced in a study of T cells after yellow fever vaccination (dated by TCRdb to between 2019 and 2020). Library prep was done by 5' RACE. Sequencing was carried out with an Illumina NovaSeq 6000. The public reads were run again by TCRdb, first through fastp at Q25 and then through MiXCR, and only productive beta chains were kept. Rows are combined by CDR3 protein, so each entry shows the most common genes and DNA. Within this sample are a few hundred thousand distinct CDR3 sequences, with 5.2% of them counted one time only. Less than 3.5% of the sample rests with the top ten. The treatment or condition label, read with the paper, signifies: live attenuated yellow fever vaccine strain. The sample consisted of CD4+ T cells sorted from PBMCs, taken on the day of the yellow fever booster vaccination. Receptors were obtained from a man aged 18 to 35 who received the YFV17D yellow fever vaccine.

This clonotype was observed a handful of times. The chain carries TRBV6-1 and TRBJ2-2, with TRBD2 identical over 14 bases. V gave up 5 bases and J gave up 4 bases; unmatched junction bases: 12. Germline V gene data show CDR1 as MNHNS and CDR2 as SASEGT. This CDR3 comprises 19 residues. The CDR3 spells CASSTPRLAGGPRTGELFF. The CDR3 bases are TGTGCCAGCAGTACCCCTCGACTAGCGGGGGGGCCTCGCACCGGGGAGCTGTTTTTT.

This clonotype came up many times. The V and J genes are TRBV7-8 and TRBJ2-5; 8 bases agree with TRBD2. The CDR3 covers 14 residues. V lost 11 bases, J lost 2 bases, and 10 bases stayed unmatched. CDR1 SGHVS and CDR2 FQNEAQ come from the germline V gene. The CDR3 DNA reads as TGTGCCTTATCGGGCGGGGGGTCACAAGAGACCCAGTACTTC. This sequence encodes CALSGGGSQETQYF.

This clonotype occurred a few times. This rearrangement joins TRBV2 to TRBJ2-7, with a weak D call TRBD2 (5 bases). The CDR3 is 11 amino acids. The V and J ends lost 4 bases and 10 bases respectively, with 11 bases between them. Germline CDR1 reads SNHLY; CDR2 reads FYNNEI. CDR3 bases: TGTGCCAGCAGTGTGCTAGCCTTTCAGTACGTC. As protein: CASSVLAFQYV.

This clonotype was detected only a few times. CDR3 sequence: CASSLDRGAAKNIQYF. CDR3 bases: TGTGCCAGCAGCTTAGACAGGGGGGCAGCCAAAAACATTCAGTACTTC. The V and J genes are TRBV7-2 and TRBJ2-4; 8 bases map to TRBD1. Germline assignment: CDR1 SGHTA and CDR2 FQGNSA. The CDR3 extends over 16 amino acids. The V segment lost 1 base and the J segment 0 bases; nucleotides outside the gene matches: 2.

The chain employs TRBV4-3 and TRBJ1-1; D is unresolved. This CDR3 is 14 amino acids long. V dropped 0 bases and J dropped 5 bases, with 10 bases sitting between them. Germline lookup yields CDR1 LGHNA and CDR2 YSLEER. CDR3: CASSQDLVGTEAFF. The CDR3 bases are TGCGCCAGCAGCCAAGATCTAGTGGGGACTGAAGCTTTCTTT.

The chain is built from TRBV13 and TRBJ2-1; the D gene could be TRBD1 or TRBD2 (5 bases each). The ends were cut back, 5 bases at V and 3 bases at J, with 17 bases in the middle. Germline V lookup: CDR1 PRHDT, CDR2 FYEKMQ (reference sequence). The CDR3 runs 16 residues. The CDR3: CASSTPTRGGYNEQFF. In DNA form, the CDR3 reads TGTGCCAGCAGCACCCCGACCCGGGGCGGCTACAATGAGCAGTTCTTC.

This clonotype was counted between two and nine times. The chain has TRBV19 and TRBJ2-2, with 9 bases matching TRBD2. This CDR3 contains 16 residues. Germline lookup yields CDR1 LNHDA and CDR2 SQIVND (reference sequence). J lost 1 base, V lost 3 bases, and 3 bases had no gene match. CDR3 amino acids: CASSIRRGGNTGELFF. CDR3 DNA: TGTGCCAGTAGTATCCGGCGGGGGGGGAACACCGGGGAGCTGTTTTTT.

The V and J genes are TRBV4-1 and TRBJ1-5; D call uncertain. The length of the CDR3 is 15 residues. Germline loops: CDR1 MGHRA, CDR2 YSYEKL. V was trimmed by 1 base and J by 0 bases, leaving 7 bases between them. This CDR3 is CASSQGTYSNQPQHF. CDR3 bases: TGCGCCAGCAGCCAAGGGACCTATAGCAATCAGCCCCAGCATTTT.

The chain couples TRBV20-1 to TRBJ1-2, with D tentatively TRBD1 (5 bases). V lost 5 bases to trimming and J lost 4 bases, with 14 bases between them. This CDR3 comprises 13 residues. CDR1 and CDR2 (germline): DFQATT, SNEGSKA (reference sequence). CDR3 residues: CSALQVGGYGYTF. CDR3 DNA: TGCAGTGCTTTACAGGTCGGAGGCTATGGCTACACCTTC.

This clonotype was recorded a few times. This rearrangement joins TRBV6-5 to TRBJ1-3, with D unresolved. The CDR3 covers 11 residues. Trimming removed 6 bases at V and 9 bases at J, with 9 bases between. Looked up from germline, CDR1 is MNHEY and CDR2 is SVGAGI. The CDR3 DNA reads TGTGCCAGCAGACGGGATGGCACCATATATTTT. It specifies CASRRDGTIYF.

The chain has TRBV6-2 or TRBV6-3 and TRBJ2-3; tentative D call: TRBD2 (7 bases). The V end lost 7 bases, the J end lost 2 bases, and 22 bases lay between the germline ends. The CDR3 spans 17 residues. Germline CDR1 reads MNHEY; CDR2 reads SVGEGT. The CDR3 nucleotides read TGTGCCAGCACTCCGGGGGGCGCAAGGGGCTTCACAGATACGCAGTATTTT. This encodes CASTPGGARGFTDTQYF.

This clonotype was observed a few times. The chain links TRBV3-1 to TRBJ2-4; D uncertain. This CDR3 contains 12 residues. The ends were cut back, 0 bases at V and 9 bases at J, with 6 bases in the middle. In germline, CDR1 is LGHDT, CDR2 YNNKEL (reference sequence). The CDR3 here is CASSQDSGIQYF. CDR3 nucleotide sequence: TGTGCCAGCAGCCAAGATTCTGGCATTCAGTACTTC.

The CDR3 sequence is CASTPVTGRETQYF. The CDR3 DNA sequence: TGTGCCAGCACCCCCGTGACTGGGCGGGAGACCCAGTACTTC. V is TRBV6-1 and J is TRBJ2-5; D is undetermined. Germline CDR1 is MNHNS and CDR2 is SASEGT. Trimming took 7 bases from V and 5 from J, leaving 17 bases between them. The CDR3 contains 14 residues.

This rearrangement joins TRBV11-2 to TRBJ2-6; no clear D. V lost 5 bases and J 0 bases, leaving 8 bases between the germline ends. This CDR3 comprises 15 residues. CDR1 SGHAT and CDR2 FQNNGV come from the germline V gene. The CDR3 region is CASSLRVSGANVLTF. In DNA form, the CDR3 reads TGTGCCAGCAGCCTAAGGGTCTCTGGGGCCAACGTCCTGACTTTC. The variable domain in full, completed from reference TRBV11-2 and TRBJ2-6, reads EAGVAQSPRYKIIEKRQSVAFWCNPISGHATLYWYQQILGQGPKLLIQFQNNGVVDDSQLPKDRFSAERLKGVDSTLKIQPAKLEDSAVYLCASSLRVSGANVLTFGAGSRLTVL.

The rearrangement joins TRBV5-1 to TRBJ2-4; no definite D call. V dropped 4 bases and J dropped 5 bases, with 10 bases sitting between them. Looked up from germline, CDR1 is SGHRS and CDR2 is YFSETQ. This CDR3 contains 13 residues. The DNA for the CDR3 is TGCGCCAGCAGCCTCACCCTGGAAAACATTCAGTACTTC. The encoded protein is CASSLTLENIQYF. The complete variable domain, with remaining parts taken from reference TRBV5-1 and TRBJ2-4, reads KAGVTQTPRYLIKTRGQQVTLSCSPISGHRSVSWYQQTPGQGLQFLFEYFSETQRNKGNFPGRFSGRQFSNSRSEMNVSTLELGDSALYLCASSLTLENIQYFGAGTRLSVL.

The chain joins TRBV5-1 to TRBJ2-5; D call uncertain. The germline V gene encodes CDR1 SGHRS and CDR2 YFSETQ. The CDR3 contains 14 residues. V was pared by 3 bases and J by 1 base, with 10 bases between. DNA for the CDR3: TGCGCCAGCAGCTCCCGGGCCTTCCAAGAGACCCAGTACTTC. Protein product: CASSSRAFQETQYF.

The table lists this clonotype with a few counts. The chain links TRBV27 to TRBJ2-6; no clear D. Germline lookup yields CDR1 MNHEY and CDR2 SMNVEV (reference sequence). V lost 6 bases and J 0 bases, leaving 6 bases between the germline ends. This CDR3 is 14 amino acids long. The CDR3 region is CASRSNSGANVLTF. CDR3 DNA: TGTGCCAGCAGAAGCAACTCTGGGGCCAACGTCCTGACTTTC.

This clonotype was found a few times. The chain joins TRBV3-1 to TRBJ2-5, with a weak D call TRBD2 (5 bases). The CDR3 runs 14 residues. Germline CDR1 reads LGHDT; CDR2 reads YNNKEL (reference sequence). The V end lost 7 bases, the J end lost 5 bases, and 17 bases lay between the germline ends. The CDR3 DNA sequence: TGTGCCAGCACCGCCGGCTGGACGGGGGAGACCCAGTACTTC. Its translation is CASTAGWTGETQYF.

A few counts support this clonotype. The chain joins TRBV5-1 to TRBJ2-7; possibly TRBD2 for D (6 bases). This CDR3 comprises 16 residues. CDR1 SGHRS and CDR2 YFSETQ come from the germline V gene. Trimming took 4 bases from V and 6 from J, leaving 23 bases between them. The CDR3 loop is CASSPDPGAERGEQYF. For the CDR3, the DNA is TGCGCCAGCAGCCCCGATCCGGGAGCAGAAAGGGGCGAGCAGTACTTC.

This clonotype was picked up a small number of times. J is TRBJ2-3 and V is TRBV20-1; 13 nucleotides line up with TRBD2. This CDR3 is built from 16 residues. Germline V gives CDR1 DFQATT, CDR2 SNEGSKA (reference sequence). Trimming at V came to 6 bases and at J to 4 bases, leaving 10 bases not matched to a gene. The CDR3 bases are TGCAGTGCCGGACTAGCGGGGGCCCCCAGGGCAGATACGCAGTATTTT. Protein: CSAGLAGAPRADTQYF.

This chain joins TRBV4-2 and TRBJ2-2, with 8 bases fitting TRBD2. The CDR3 is 15 amino acids. Trimming at V came to 7 bases and at J to 5 bases, leaving 9 bases not matched to a gene. Germline CDR1 reads LGHNA; CDR2 reads YNFKEQ. The CDR3 DNA follows: TGTGCCAGCAATACGGAGACTAGCGAAACCGGGGAGCTGTTTTTT. Translated, it gives CASNTETSETGELFF.

This chain joins TRBV10-3 and TRBJ1-1; D is unclear. This CDR3 region has 13 residues. V lost 4 bases, J lost 4 bases, and 10 bases lay in between. The germline gives CDR1 ENHRY, CDR2 SYGVKD. Written as DNA, the CDR3 is TGTGCCATCAGTGTCTTACAATCCACTGAAGCTTTCTTT. Residues: CAISVLQSTEAFF.